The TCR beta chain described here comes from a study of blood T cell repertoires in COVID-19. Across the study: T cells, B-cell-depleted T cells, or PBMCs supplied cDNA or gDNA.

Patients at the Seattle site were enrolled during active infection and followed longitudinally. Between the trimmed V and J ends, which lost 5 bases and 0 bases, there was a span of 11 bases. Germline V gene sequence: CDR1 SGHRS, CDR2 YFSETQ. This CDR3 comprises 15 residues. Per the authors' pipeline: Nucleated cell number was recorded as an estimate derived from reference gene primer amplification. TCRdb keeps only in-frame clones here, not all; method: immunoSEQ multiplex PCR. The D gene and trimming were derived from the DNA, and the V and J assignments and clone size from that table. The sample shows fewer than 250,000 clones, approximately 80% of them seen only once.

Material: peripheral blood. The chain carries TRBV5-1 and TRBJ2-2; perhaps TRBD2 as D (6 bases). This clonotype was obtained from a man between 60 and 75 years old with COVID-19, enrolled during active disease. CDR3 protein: CASSSGAANTGELFF. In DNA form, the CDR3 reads TGCGCCAGCAGTTCGGGAGCGGCGAACACCGGGGAGCTGTTTTTT. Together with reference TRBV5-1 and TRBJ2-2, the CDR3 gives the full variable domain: KAGVTQTPRYLIKTRGQQVTLSCSPISGHRSVSWYQQTPGQGLQFLFEYFSETQRNKGNFPGRFSGRQFSNSRSEMNVSTLELGDSALYLCASSSGAANTGELFFGEGSRLTVL.